What follows is one TCR beta chain and its context. This CDR3 region has 15 residues. Germline V gene lookup returns CDR1 LGHNA and CDR2 YNFKEQ. The V and J ends lost 2 bases and 9 bases respectively, with 19 bases between them. It was during active infection that Seattle patients were enrolled and then longitudinally followed. The data derive from a study of blood T cell repertoires in COVID-19. Study context: Italy, Spain and the United States were the sources of the convalescent and acute COVID-19 samples. T cells, B-cell-depleted T cells, or PBMCs supplied cDNA or gDNA.

As handled by the study authors: Scientists estimated how many nucleated cells there were by amplifying reference gene primers. Clones were sequenced by immunoSEQ multiplex PCR, and TCRdb holds only the in-frame ones, with some missing. The D gene and trimming were derived from the DNA, and the V and J assignments and clone size from that table. The repertoire includes 85,000 to 100,000 clones, about 91% of them detected once, and about 2% sits in the top ten. The origin of this receptor is a man aged 45-60 years with COVID-19, enrolled during active disease. The rearrangement links TRBV4-2 to TRBJ1-2; D is unclear. Sequenced: peripheral blood. CDR3 in amino acids: CASSQISGFQYRYTF. CDR3 DNA sequence: TGTGCCAGCAGCCAAATATCCGGGTTTCAGTATCGCTACACCTTC.